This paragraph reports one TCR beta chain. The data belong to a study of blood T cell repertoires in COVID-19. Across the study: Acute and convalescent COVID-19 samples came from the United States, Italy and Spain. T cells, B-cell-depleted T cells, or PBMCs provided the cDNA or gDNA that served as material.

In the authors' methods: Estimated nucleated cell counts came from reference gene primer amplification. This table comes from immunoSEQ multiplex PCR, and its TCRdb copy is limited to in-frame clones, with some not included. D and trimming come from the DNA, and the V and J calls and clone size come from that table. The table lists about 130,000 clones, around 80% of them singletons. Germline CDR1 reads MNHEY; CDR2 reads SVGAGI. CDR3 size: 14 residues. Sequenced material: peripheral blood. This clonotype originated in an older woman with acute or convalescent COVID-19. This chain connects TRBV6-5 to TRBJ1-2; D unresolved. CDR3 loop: CAARGDLVHYGYTF. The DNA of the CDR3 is TGTGCAGCGAGAGGAGACTTGGTTCACTATGGCTACACCTTC.